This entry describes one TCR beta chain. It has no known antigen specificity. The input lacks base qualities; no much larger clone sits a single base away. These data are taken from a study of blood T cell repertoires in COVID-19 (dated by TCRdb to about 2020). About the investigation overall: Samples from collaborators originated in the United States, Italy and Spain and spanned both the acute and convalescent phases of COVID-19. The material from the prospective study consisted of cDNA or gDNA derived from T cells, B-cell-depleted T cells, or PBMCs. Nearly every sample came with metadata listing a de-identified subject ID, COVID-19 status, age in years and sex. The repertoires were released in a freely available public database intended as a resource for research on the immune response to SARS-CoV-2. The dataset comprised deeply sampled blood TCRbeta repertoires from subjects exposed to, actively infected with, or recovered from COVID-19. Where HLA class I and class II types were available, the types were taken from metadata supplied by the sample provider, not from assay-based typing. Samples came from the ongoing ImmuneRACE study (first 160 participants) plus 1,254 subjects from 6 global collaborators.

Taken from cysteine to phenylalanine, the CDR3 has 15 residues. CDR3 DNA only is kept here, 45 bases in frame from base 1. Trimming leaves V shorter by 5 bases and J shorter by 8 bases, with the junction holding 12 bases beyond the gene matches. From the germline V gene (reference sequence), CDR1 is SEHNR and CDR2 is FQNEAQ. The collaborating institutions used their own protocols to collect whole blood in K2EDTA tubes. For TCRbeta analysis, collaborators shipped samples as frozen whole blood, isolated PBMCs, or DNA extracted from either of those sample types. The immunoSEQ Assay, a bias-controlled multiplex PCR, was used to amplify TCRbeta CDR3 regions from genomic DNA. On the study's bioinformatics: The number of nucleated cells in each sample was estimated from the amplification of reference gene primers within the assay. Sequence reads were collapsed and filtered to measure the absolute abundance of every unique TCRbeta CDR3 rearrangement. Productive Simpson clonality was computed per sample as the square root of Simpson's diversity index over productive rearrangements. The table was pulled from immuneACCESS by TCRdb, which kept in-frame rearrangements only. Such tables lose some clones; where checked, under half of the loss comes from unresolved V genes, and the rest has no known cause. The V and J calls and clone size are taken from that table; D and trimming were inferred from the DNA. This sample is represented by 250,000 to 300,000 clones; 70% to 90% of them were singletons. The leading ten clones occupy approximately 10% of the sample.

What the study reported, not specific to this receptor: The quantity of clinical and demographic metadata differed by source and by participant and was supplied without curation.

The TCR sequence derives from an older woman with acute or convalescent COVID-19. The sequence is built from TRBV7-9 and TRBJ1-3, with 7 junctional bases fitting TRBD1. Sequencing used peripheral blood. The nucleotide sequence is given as TGTGCCAGCAGCCCCACCCTGACAGGGACCGACACCATATATTTT. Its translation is CASSPTLTGTDTIYF.